The next 10 T cell receptor beta chains were all read from a single sample in a study of shared clonotypes between healthy human individuals. TCRdb keeps only in-frame clones here, not all; method: immunoSEQ multiplex PCR. Of over a million clones in the sample, roughly 96% were seen once. The sample taken for sequencing was naive CD4+ T cells sorted from blood. The subset was: CD45RA+ positively selected. These receptors were taken from a man under 40 in good health.

J is TRBJ2-1 and V is TRBV28; tentatively, D is TRBD2 (8 bases). V lost 1 base and J 8 bases, leaving 15 bases between the germline ends. In germline, CDR1 is MDHEN, CDR2 SYDVKM. This CDR3 spans 15 amino acids. CDR3 protein: CASSLYAGGQDEQFF. As DNA, the CDR3 is TGTGCCAGCAGTTTATATGCGGGAGGACAGGATGAGCAGTTCTTC.

As for this clone: Different DNA sequences within this sample yield the same CDR3. This rearrangement joins TRBV18 to TRBJ2-7; possibly TRBD1 for D (5 bases). Trimming pared 3 bases from V and 4 bases from J, leaving 10 bases between. This CDR3 contains 13 residues. CDR1 and CDR2 from the germline V gene are KGHSH and LQKENI. Written as DNA, the CDR3 is TGTGCCAGCTCACCGGGGCTAGGGTACGAGCAGTACTTC. Its protein is CASSPGLGYEQYF. The variable domain in full, completed from reference TRBV18 and TRBJ2-7, reads NAGVMQNPRHLVRRRGQEARLRCSPMKGHSHVYWYRQLPEEGLKFMVYLQKENIIDESGMPKERFSAEFPKEGPSILRIQQVVRGDSAAYFCASSPGLGYEQYFGPGTRLTVT.

This sequence joins TRBV18 and TRBJ2-5; D unclear. V gave up 4 bases and J gave up 5 bases, with 5 bases separating them. The CDR3 length is 11 residues. Germline lookup yields CDR1 KGHSH and CDR2 LQKENI. CDR3 DNA: TGTGCCAGCTCACTTTTGGAGACCCAGTACTTC. It is translated as CASSLLETQYF.

This clone was seen once. The chain is built from TRBV28 and TRBJ1-1; 7 bases line up with TRBD1. The length of the CDR3 is 14 residues. Germline-derived CDR1 and CDR2 are MDHEN and SYDVKM. Trimming cost V 8 bases and J 1 base; bases outside gene matches: 7. CDR3 nucleotide sequence: TGTGCCAGCGCCAACAGGGGCTCGAACACTGAAGCTTTCTTT. This translates into CASANRGSNTEAFF. The entire variable domain, with the rest obtained from reference TRBV28 and TRBJ1-1, is as follows: DVKVTQSSRYLVKRTGEKVFLECVQDMDHENMFWYRQDPGLGLRLIYFSYDVKMKEKGDIPEGYSVSREKKERFSLILESASTNQTSMYLCASANRGSNTEAFFGQGTRLTVV.

Notes on this clone: Other nucleotide sequences in the sample specify the same CDR3. CDR3 sequence reads: CASSPYSETQYF. For the CDR3, the DNA is TGTGCCAGCTCACCTTATTCGGAGACCCAGTACTTC. J is TRBJ2-5 and V is TRBV18; D call uncertain. The CDR3 is made up of 12 amino acids. The V end was cut by 3 bases, the J end by 5 bases, with 7 bases between. The germline V gene encodes CDR1 KGHSH and CDR2 LQKENI. Filled out from reference TRBV18 and TRBJ2-5, the complete variable domain reads NAGVMQNPRHLVRRRGQEARLRCSPMKGHSHVYWYRQLPEEGLKFMVYLQKENIIDESGMPKERFSAEFPKEGPSILRIQQVVRGDSAAYFCASSPYSETQYFGPGTRLLVL.

This chain connects TRBV7-2 to TRBJ2-7; D not resolved. This CDR3 comprises 15 residues. The ends were cut back, 4 bases at V and 2 bases at J, with 15 bases in the middle. Germline assignment: CDR1 SGHTA and CDR2 FQGNSA. The CDR3 is CASSSEGGRTYEQYF. The CDR3 DNA sequence: TGTGCCAGCAGCTCCGAAGGTGGTCGAACCTACGAGCAGTACTTC.

The V gene is TRBV6-5, the J gene TRBJ2-5; D gene ambiguous. Per germline, CDR1 MNHEY and CDR2 SVGAGI. CDR3 length: 11 residues. V dropped 6 bases and J dropped 9 bases, with 11 bases sitting between them. CDR3: CASSTTWSQYF. The CDR3 nucleotides are TGTGCCAGCAGCACAACCTGGTCCCAGTACTTC.

V gene TRBV5-1 combines with J gene TRBJ2-1; 7 nucleotides line up with TRBD1. Germline trimming cut 0 bases from V and 8 bases from J; bases unmatched to any gene: 5. Germline loops: CDR1 SGHRS, CDR2 YFSETQ. CDR3 length: 14 residues. The CDR3 coding sequence is TGCGCCAGCAGCTTGGGACAGGGTATAGATGAGCAGTTCTTC. It is translated as CASSLGQGIDEQFF.

This chain links TRBV19 with TRBJ1-2; D unclear. The CDR3 loop spans 14 amino acids. Germline V gene data show CDR1 as LNHDA and CDR2 as SQIVND (reference sequence). V was clipped by 3 bases and J by 3 bases, with 11 bases between them. The CDR3 loop is CASSMGRTHYGYTF. CDR3 bases: TGTGCCAGTAGTATGGGCAGGACCCACTATGGCTACACCTTC.

The chain joins TRBV19 to TRBJ2-1, with a tentative D call TRBD2 (6 bases). The CDR3 runs to 15 residues. CDR1 LNHDA and CDR2 SQIVND come from the germline V gene (reference sequence). V lost 7 bases and J lost 7, with 20 bases in between. The CDR3 coding sequence is TGTGCCAGTATCGCCGGGACTCTCGAGAAAAATGAGCAGTTCTTC. As protein: CASIAGTLEKNEQFF.